The 10 T cell receptor beta chains given below trace back to one sample, sequenced in a study of T-cell reconstitution after alpha-beta-depleted transplantation in children. Unique molecular identifiers tagged the TCRbeta library. Via MiXCR, TCRdb re-called the PCR reads, giving one row per CDR3 protein. The sample has 240,000 or so distinct CDR3 sequences, around 11% seen once. Sequences were derived from PBMCs from the stem cell graft donor, sampled from the stem cell graft. These receptors originate from a human donor who donated a stem cell graft to a child with acute lymphoblastic leukemia.

As regards this clonotype: At one of its ends the junction is not consistent with the germline gene, which may arise from a read error. This chain connects TRBV20-1 to TRBJ1-2, with 10 bases lining up with TRBD1. Germline V gene lookup returns CDR1 DFQATT and CDR2 SNEGSKA (reference sequence). This CDR3 is built from 16 residues. The CDR3 nucleotides read TGCAGTGCAAGAGATCGGGACAGGGGACGATATTACGGCTACACCTTC. It yields the protein CSARDRDRGRYYGYTF.

The table lists this clonotype with many counts. The chain couples TRBV7-7 to TRBJ2-2; the D gene could be TRBD1 or TRBD2 (5 bases each). The V gene lost 4 bases and the J gene lost 11 bases, with 14 bases spanning the gap. This CDR3 is built from 13 residues. Per the germline V gene, CDR1 is SSHAT and CDR2 is FNYEAQ (reference sequence). The CDR3 reads CASSYPRGVELFF. The CDR3 coding sequence is TGTGCCAGCAGCTACCCCCGAGGGGTTGAGCTGTTTTTT.

This clonotype was seen repeatedly, ten times or more. This rearrangement joins TRBV5-6 to TRBJ1-3, with 7 bases lining up with TRBD1. CDR1 and CDR2 (germline): SGHDT, YYEEEE. V shed 3 bases and J 5 bases; nucleotides not matched to a gene: 14. This CDR3 spans 17 amino acids. The CDR3 is CASSWRAPGGRRNTIYF. As DNA, the CDR3 is TGTGCCAGCAGCTGGCGAGCACCAGGGGGGAGACGAAACACCATATATTTT.

Of note for this clonotype: Given a much more abundant clone one base away, this may be a read error. The V gene is TRBV12-3 or TRBV12-4, the J gene TRBJ1-5; D may be TRBD1 (5 bases). The CDR3 runs 14 residues. The CDR3 region is CASSFGGFNQPKHF. The CDR3 coding sequence is TGTGCCAGCAGTTTCGGGGGGTTTAATCAGCCCAAGCATTTT.

This clonotype was seen many times. The chain carries TRBV5-1 and TRBJ2-1; 9 bases fit TRBD1. This CDR3 spans 15 amino acids. The junction had 6 bases not matched to a gene; V was cut back by 2 bases and J by 6 bases. Germline V gene lookup returns CDR1 SGHRS and CDR2 YFSETQ. The CDR3, as DNA: TGCGCCAGCAGCTTAACCGGGACAGGGAGCAATGAGCAGTTCTTC. Translated, it gives CASSLTGTGSNEQFF.

This clonotype was seen only a few times. CDR3 nucleotide sequence: TGTGCCAGCAGTTTCTACGCCAAAAAGGATACGCAGTATTTT. Protein product: CASSFYAKKDTQYF. The chain combines TRBV28 with TRBJ2-3; D unresolved. V was pared by 3 bases and J by 6 bases, with 13 bases between. The CDR3 covers 14 residues. CDR1 and CDR2 (germline): MDHEN, SYDVKM.

This clonotype was seen at least ten times. The chain employs TRBV6-5 and TRBJ2-5; D not resolved. The CDR3 has 15 amino acids. Germline CDR1 is MNHEY and CDR2 is SVGAGI. Trimming removed 3 bases at V and 1 base at J, with 12 bases between. The CDR3 region is CASSYLGLSQETQYF. The CDR3 DNA reads TGTGCCAGCAGTTATCTCGGTCTAAGCCAAGAGACCCAGTACTTC.

This clonotype was found many times. The chain employs TRBV7-2 and TRBJ2-3, with D maybe TRBD2 (6 bases). Trimming cost V 1 base and J 0 bases, with 11 bases left between them. The CDR3 is 16 amino acids. Germline CDR1 is SGHTA and CDR2 is FQGNSA. The CDR3 loop is CASSLVLATSTDTQYF. In nucleotides, the CDR3 is TGTGCCAGCAGCTTAGTCCTAGCGACTAGCACAGATACGCAGTATTTT.

With regard to this clonotype: Mismatch with germline at one junction end may stem from a read error. The chain uses TRBV5-6 and TRBJ1-1; the D gene is possibly TRBD1 (6 bases). The germline CDR1 and CDR2 sequences are SGHDT and YYEEEE. This CDR3 is 16 amino acids long. For the CDR3, the DNA is TGTGCCATCAGCCCGGGGGGGCTCTGGGGCAACACTGAAGCTTTCTTT. It translates to CAISPGGLWGNTEAFF.

This clonotype was counted many times. The rearrangement uses TRBV12-3 or TRBV12-4 and TRBJ2-5, with TRBD1 as a possible D gene (7 bases). Trimming stripped 0 bases from V and 6 bases from J, with 17 bases between. The CDR3 is made up of 16 amino acids. The CDR3 protein is CASSLAGQGGWKTQYF. The DNA for the CDR3 is TGTGCCAGCAGTTTAGCTGGGCAGGGGGGCTGGAAGACCCAGTACTTC.